The T cell receptor beta chain under discussion was sequenced for a study of cytomegalovirus exposure and HLA in healthy donors. Study details: About 85 million unique TCR sequences came from HLA-typed donors in an early release. Study-wide points: In a later analysis, TCR association rates varied by HLA locus: DRB1 most, HLA-C fewest. Sequencing likely generated an artifact that appeared as a cluster of highly shared sequence variants.

This clone was found once. Its antigen remains unidentified. Researchers ran the PCR with 60 Vbeta and 13 Jbeta primers. Source study methods: Approximately 73 million unique TCR beta chains, some 9.9 million shared, were counted in a later analysis. Data came from immunoSEQ multiplex PCR; TCRdb stores just in-frame clones and leaves some out. That table is the source of V, J and clone size, and D and trimming were worked out from the DNA. The data contain over 50,000 clones, roughly 83% of them singletons. The source is a man aged 40-49 years in good health and CMV-seronegative. Sequencing used PBMCs.

The CDR3 DNA reads TGTGCCAGCAGTTTTAAGAGAATGAACACTGAAGCTTTCTTT. Translated, it gives CASSFKRMNTEAFF. This chain uses TRBV28 with TRBJ1-1; D ambiguous. V was trimmed by 3 bases and J by 0 bases, leaving 8 bases between them. CDR1 is MDHEN, CDR2 SYDVKM, per germline. This CDR3 has 14 residues.